This T cell receptor (beta chain) was observed in a study of T-cell reconstitution after alpha-beta-depleted transplantation in children. This clonotype was observed many times. The target antigen is unknown. Library preparation (for TCRbeta) was performed with unique molecular identifiers. Using its own MiXCR run on the PCR reads, TCRdb lists one record per CDR3 protein. The sample records nearly 250,000 distinct CDR3 sequences, roughly 8.2% being singletons. Per germline, CDR1 LGHNA and CDR2 YNFKEQ. V shed 3 bases and J 4 bases; nucleotides not matched to a gene: 2. The CDR3 extends over 14 amino acids. The study, taken as a whole, reports: When one year had passed after transplant, most T-cell counts and diversity came from newly produced T cells. It was surviving recipient T cells and thymic progenitors that gave some patients high TCRbeta diversity at day 60. After transplant, at about two months, alpha-beta T cells were reportedly derived from several hundred expanded graft clones.

The starting material was PBMCs, mostly from graft donor cells, obtained 180 days after TCRalphabeta/CD19-depleted stem cell transplant. The receptor's source is a male patient between 5 and 17 years old who had a stem cell transplant for acute lymphoblastic leukemia, so the T cells may come from the graft donor. This chain connects TRBV4-2 to TRBJ2-2, with 7 positions matching TRBD2. The CDR3 region has the DNA TGTGCCAGCAGCCATAGGACTAGCACCGGGGAGCTGTTTTTT. It is translated as CASSHRTSTGELFF.